The present T cell receptor (beta chain) was sequenced within a study of blood T cell repertoires in COVID-19. Background on the study: Nucleic acid was either cDNA or gDNA, and it came from T cells, B-cell-depleted T cells, or PBMCs.

Cohort allocation depended upon clinical history that participants reported. CDR3 size: 17 residues. V shed 4 bases and J 4 bases; nucleotides not matched to a gene: 12. The germline V gene encodes CDR1 KGHDR and CDR2 SFDVKD. TCRdb keeps only in-frame clones here, not all; method: immunoSEQ multiplex PCR. This sample has over 200,000 clones; 88% occur once, and the top ten carry 2.5%. Sequencing input: PBMCs or T cells enriched from blood (not recorded which). The rearrangement links TRBV24-1 to TRBJ2-1; 7 nucleotides line up with TRBD1. This TCR came from a woman aged 40 to 50 with acute COVID-19. CDR3 nucleotides: TGTGCCACCAGTGAGAGCGTTGTGACAGGGTATTACAATGAGCAGTTCTTC. The encoded protein is CATSESVVTGYYNEQFF.